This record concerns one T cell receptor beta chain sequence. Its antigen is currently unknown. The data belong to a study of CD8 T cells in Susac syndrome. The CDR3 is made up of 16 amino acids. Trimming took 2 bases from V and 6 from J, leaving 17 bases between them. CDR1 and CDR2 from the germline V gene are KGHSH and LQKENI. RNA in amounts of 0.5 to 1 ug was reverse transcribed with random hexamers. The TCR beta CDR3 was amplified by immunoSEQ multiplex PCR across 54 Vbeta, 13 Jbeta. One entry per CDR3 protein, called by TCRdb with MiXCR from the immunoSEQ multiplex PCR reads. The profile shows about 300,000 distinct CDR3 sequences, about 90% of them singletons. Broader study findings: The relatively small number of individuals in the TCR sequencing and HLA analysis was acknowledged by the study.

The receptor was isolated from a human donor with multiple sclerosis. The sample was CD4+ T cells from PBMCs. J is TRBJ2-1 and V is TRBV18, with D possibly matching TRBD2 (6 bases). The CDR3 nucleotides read TGTGCCAGCTCACCAGGTCCGGGGGAGCACGGCAATGAGCAGTTCTTC. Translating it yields CASSPGPGEHGNEQFF.